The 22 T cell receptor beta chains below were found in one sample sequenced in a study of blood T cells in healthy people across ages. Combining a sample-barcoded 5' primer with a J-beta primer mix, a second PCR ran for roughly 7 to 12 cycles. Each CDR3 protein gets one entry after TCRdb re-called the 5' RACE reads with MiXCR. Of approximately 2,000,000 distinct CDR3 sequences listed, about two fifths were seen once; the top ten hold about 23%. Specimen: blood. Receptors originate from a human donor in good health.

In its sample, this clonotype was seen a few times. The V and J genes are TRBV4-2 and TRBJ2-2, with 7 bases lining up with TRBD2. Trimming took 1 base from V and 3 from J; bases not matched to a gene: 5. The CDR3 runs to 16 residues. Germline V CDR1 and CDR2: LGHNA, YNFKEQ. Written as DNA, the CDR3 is TGTGCCAGCAGCCAAGTGGCGGGGGTTTACACCGGGGAGCTGTTTTTT. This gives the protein CASSQVAGVYTGELFF.

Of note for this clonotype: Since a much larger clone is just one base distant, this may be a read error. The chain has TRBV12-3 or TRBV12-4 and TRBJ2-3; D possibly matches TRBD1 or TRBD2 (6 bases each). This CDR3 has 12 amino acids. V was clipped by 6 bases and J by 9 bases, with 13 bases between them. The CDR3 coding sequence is TGTGCCAGCAGGCCCCGAGGGGGGACGCAGTATTTT. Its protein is CASRPRGGTQYF.

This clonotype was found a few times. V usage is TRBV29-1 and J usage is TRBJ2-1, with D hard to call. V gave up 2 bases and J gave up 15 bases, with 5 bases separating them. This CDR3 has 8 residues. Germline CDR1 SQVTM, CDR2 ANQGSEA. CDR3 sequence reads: CSVELTFF. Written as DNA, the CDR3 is TGCAGCGTTGAACTTACGTTCTTC.

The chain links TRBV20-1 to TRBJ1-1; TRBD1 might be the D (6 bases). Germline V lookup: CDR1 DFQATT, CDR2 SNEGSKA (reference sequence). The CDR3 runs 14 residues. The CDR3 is CRVPGTFMNTEAFF. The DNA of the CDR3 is TGCAGAGTCCCCGGGACATTTATGAACACTGAAGCTTTCTTT.

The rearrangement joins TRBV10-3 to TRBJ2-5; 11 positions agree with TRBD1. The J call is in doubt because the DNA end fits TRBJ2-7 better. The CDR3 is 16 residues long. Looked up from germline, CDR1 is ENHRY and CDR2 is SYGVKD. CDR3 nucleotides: TGTGCCATCAGTTGGGGGACAGGGGGTCTCTATTACGAGCAGTACTTC. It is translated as CAISWGTGGLYYEQYF.

The CDR3 nucleotides read TGTGCCAGCAGCTTGGTCAGTTGGGAGGGTGAAGCTTTCTTT. Translating gives CASSLVSWEGEAFF. This rearrangement joins TRBV5-6 to TRBJ1-1; D remains ambiguous. From germline, CDR1 is SGHDT and CDR2 YYEEEE. The CDR3 has 14 residues. V was cut by 0 bases and J by 7 bases, with 13 bases left in between.

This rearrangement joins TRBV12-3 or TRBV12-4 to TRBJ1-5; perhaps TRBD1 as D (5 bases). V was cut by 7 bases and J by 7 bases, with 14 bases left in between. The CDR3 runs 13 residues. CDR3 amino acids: CASTSHGGQPQHF. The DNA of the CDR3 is TGTGCCAGCACCTCACATGGGGGGCAGCCCCAGCATTTT.

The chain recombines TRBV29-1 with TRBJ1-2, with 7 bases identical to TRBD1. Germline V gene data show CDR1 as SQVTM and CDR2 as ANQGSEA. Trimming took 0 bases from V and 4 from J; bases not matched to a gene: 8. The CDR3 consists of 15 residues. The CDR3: CSVEDMKGATYGYTF. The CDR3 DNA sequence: TGCAGCGTTGAAGATATGAAGGGGGCGACCTATGGCTACACCTTC.

CDR3 sequence reads: CASSPTAEANYGYTF. CDR3 bases: TGTGCCAGCTCACCGACGGCAGAAGCTAACTATGGCTACACCTTC. The rearrangement links TRBV18 to TRBJ1-2; D gene uncertain. CDR1 and CDR2 (germline): KGHSH, LQKENI. V gave up 3 bases and J gave up 0 bases, with 11 bases separating them. There are 15 residues in the CDR3.

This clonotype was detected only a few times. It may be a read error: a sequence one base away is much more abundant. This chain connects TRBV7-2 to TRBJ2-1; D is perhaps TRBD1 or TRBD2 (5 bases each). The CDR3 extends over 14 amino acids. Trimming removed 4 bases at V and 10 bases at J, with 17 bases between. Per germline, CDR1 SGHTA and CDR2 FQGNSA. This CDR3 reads CASSSPRDPREQFF. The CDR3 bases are TGTGCCAGCAGCTCACCCCGGGACCCCAGGGAGCAGTTCTTC.

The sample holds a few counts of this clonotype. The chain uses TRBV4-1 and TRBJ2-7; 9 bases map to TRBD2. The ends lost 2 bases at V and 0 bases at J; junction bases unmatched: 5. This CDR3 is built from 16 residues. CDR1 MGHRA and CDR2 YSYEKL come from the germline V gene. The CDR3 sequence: CASSQPTSGRSYEQYF. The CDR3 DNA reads TGCGCCAGCAGCCAACCCACTAGCGGGCGCTCCTACGAGCAGTACTTC.

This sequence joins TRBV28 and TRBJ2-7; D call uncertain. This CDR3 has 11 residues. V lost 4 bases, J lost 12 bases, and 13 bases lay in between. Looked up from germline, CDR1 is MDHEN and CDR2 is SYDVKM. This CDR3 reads CASSSPPRRYF. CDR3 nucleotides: TGTGCCAGCAGTTCCCCCCCGAGAAGGTACTTC.

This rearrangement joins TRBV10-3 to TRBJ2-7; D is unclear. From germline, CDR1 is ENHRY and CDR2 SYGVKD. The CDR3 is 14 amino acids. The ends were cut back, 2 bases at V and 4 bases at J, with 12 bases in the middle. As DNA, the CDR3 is TGTGCCATCAGTGAGCCATCCGACACTTACGAGCAGTACTTC. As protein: CAISEPSDTYEQYF.

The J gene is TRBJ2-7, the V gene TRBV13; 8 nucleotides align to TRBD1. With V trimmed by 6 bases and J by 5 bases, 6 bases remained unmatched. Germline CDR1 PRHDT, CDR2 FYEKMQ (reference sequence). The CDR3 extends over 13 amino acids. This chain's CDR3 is CASRRTGMNEQYF. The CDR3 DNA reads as TGTGCCAGCAGACGGACAGGGATGAACGAGCAGTACTTC.

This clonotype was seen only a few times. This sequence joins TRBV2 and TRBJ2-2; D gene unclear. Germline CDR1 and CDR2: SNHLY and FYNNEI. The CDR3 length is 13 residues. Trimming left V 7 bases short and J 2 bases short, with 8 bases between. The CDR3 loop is CASTAVNTGELFF. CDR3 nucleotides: TGTGCCAGCACAGCAGTAAACACCGGGGAGCTGTTTTTT.

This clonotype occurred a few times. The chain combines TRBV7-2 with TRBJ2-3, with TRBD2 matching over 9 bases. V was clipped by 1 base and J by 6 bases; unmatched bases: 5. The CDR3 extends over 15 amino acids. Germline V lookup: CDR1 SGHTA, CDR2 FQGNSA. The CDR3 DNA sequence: TGTGCCAGCAGCTTAGGCGGCGGGGGGGCCGATACGCAGTATTTT. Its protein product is CASSLGGGGADTQYF.

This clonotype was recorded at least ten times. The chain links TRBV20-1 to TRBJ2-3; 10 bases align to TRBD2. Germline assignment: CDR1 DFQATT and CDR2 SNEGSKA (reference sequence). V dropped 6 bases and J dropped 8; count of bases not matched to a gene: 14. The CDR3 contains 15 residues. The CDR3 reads CSASSGGADVGTQYF. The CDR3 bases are TGCAGTGCAAGCAGCGGGGGGGCCGATGTAGGTACGCAGTATTTT.

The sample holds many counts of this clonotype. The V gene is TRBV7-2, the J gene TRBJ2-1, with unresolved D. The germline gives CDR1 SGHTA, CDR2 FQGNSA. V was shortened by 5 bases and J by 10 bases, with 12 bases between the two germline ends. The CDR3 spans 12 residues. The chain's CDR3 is CASSTAVGEQFF. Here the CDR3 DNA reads TGTGCCAGCAGCACGGCCGTAGGAGAGCAGTTCTTC.

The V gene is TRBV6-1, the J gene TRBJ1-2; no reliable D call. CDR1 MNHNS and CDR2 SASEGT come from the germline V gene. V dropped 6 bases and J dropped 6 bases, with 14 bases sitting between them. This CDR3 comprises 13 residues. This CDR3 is CASRETPSNGYTF. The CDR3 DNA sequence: TGTGCCAGCAGGGAGACGCCAAGCAATGGCTACACCTTC.

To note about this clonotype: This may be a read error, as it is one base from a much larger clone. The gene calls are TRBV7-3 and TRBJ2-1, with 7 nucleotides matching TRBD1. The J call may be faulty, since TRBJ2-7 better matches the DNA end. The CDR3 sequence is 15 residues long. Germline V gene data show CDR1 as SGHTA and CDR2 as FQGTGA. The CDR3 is CASSLEGASYNEQYF. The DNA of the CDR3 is TGTGCCAGCAGCTTAGAGGGGGCCTCCTACAATGAGCAGTACTTC.

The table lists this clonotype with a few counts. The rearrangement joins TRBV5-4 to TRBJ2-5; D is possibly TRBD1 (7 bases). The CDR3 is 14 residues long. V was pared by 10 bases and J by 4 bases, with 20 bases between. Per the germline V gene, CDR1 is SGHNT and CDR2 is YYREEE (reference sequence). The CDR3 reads CAGRRDSGGETQYF. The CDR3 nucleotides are TGTGCCGGTAGGAGGGACAGCGGAGGAGAGACCCAGTACTTC.

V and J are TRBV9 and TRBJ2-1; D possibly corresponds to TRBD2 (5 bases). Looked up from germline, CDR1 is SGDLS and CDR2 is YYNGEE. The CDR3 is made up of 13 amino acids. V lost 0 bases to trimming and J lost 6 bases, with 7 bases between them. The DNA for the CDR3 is TGTGCCAGCAGCGTAGCGGGGAGCAATGAGCAGTTCTTC. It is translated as CASSVAGSNEQFF.